Each of the 2 T cell receptor beta chains below was sequenced from the same sample in a study of T-cell memory formation after mild COVID-19. TCRdb re-derived calls from the 5' RACE reads in MiXCR, one entry per CDR3 protein. The sample consists of around 140,000 distinct CDR3 sequences, 20% to 25% of them appearing once. Sequenced input: PBMCs or a T cell subset sorted from them (not recorded which). Receptor source: an adult woman who had mild COVID-19 (a few samples of this study predate the infection). Cell type and time point are not known.

The chain joins TRBV20-1 to TRBJ2-5; D may be TRBD1 (5 bases). Germline values: CDR1 DFQATT, CDR2 SNEGSKA (reference sequence). There are 15 residues in the CDR3. Trimming stripped 2 bases from V and 5 bases from J, with 18 bases between. CDR3 bases: TGCAGTGCTAGACCCGACAGCCTGGTGGCGGAGACCCAGTACTTC. Amino acid sequence: CSARPDSLVAETQYF.

The J gene is TRBJ2-1, the V gene TRBV11-2; 9 nucleotides align to TRBD2. Germline V gives CDR1 SGHAT, CDR2 FQNNGV. V lost 0 bases, J lost 7 bases, and 16 bases stayed unmatched. The CDR3 has 19 residues. The CDR3 is CASSLDSWGSGGQGNEQFF. The DNA of the CDR3 is TGTGCCAGCAGCTTAGATTCTTGGGGAAGCGGGGGGCAGGGGAATGAGCAGTTCTTC.